A selection of T cell receptor beta chains follows, all from one sample in a study of T cell repertoires in cytomegalovirus infection. Antigens for these TCRs are unknown. In TCRdb, the reads were re-called with MiXCR into one record per CDR3 protein. Of about 130,000 distinct CDR3 sequences in the sample, over 25% are singletons; the top ten hold about 52%. The source was CD8+ T cells from cultured PBMCs, collected from culture after CMV antigen stimulation. The receptors here all came from a human donor in good health (CMV status not recorded). Some clones in this sample may be carry-over from other donors' samples. CDR3s include the opening cysteine and the closing phenylalanine or tryptophan. D genes are given only for firm matches. Not all rows give a size; the values are once, few, many and, for expanded clones, a class.

V,length,size,D,J,CDR3,DNA
TRBV27,16,few,-,TRBJ2-3,CASSGRGAGGTDTQYF,TGTGCCAGCAGCGGCCGGGGAGCCGGGGGAACAGATACGCAGTATTTT
TRBV11-1,15,many,TRBD2,TRBJ2-1,CASSLEAGVGNEQFF,TGTGCCAGCAGCTTAGAGGCGGGGGTGGGCAATGAGCAGTTCTTC
TRBV19,15,-,TRBD2,TRBJ2-1,CASSMASGGGYEQFF,TGTGCCAGTAGTATGGCTAGCGGGGGGGGATATGAGCAGTTCTTC
TRBV7-9,16,-,TRBD2,TRBJ2-3,CASSTTSGGDFYTQYF,TGTGCCAGCAGCACAACTAGCGGGGGCGATTTCTATACGCAGTATTTT
TRBV7-6,15,many,TRBD2,TRBJ2-1,CASSLGTSTYNEQFF,TGTGCCAGCAGCCTGGGGACTAGCACCTACAATGAGCAGTTCTTC
TRBV20-1,15,many,-,TRBJ1-5,CSARSKDSLREPQHF,TGCAGTGCTAGATCCAAGGACAGTCTCCGGGAGCCCCAGCATTTT
TRBV6-2/TRBV6-3,14,-,-,TRBJ1-1,CASSQVPMNTEAFF,TGTGCCAGCAGTCAAGTCCCTATGAACACTGAAGCTTTCTTT
TRBV13,15,-,TRBD1,TRBJ2-1,CASSSSGTGRNEQFF,TGTGCCAGCAGCTCCTCCGGGACAGGGCGCAATGAGCAGTTCTTC
TRBV7-6,14,-,-,TRBJ2-3,CASSLWGETDTQYF,TGTGCCAGCAGCTTATGGGGGGAAACAGATACGCAGTATTTT
TRBV27,15,-,-,TRBJ1-5,CASSLWGLVDQPQHF,TGTGCCAGCAGTTTATGGGGATTAGTGGATCAGCCCCAGCATTTT
TRBV11-1,14,few,-,TRBJ2-1,CASSWWGWYNEQFF,TGTGCCAGCAGCTGGTGGGGGTGGTACAATGAGCAGTTCTTC
TRBV6-5,17,few,TRBD1,TRBJ2-2,CASTNSAGGVRTGELFF,TGTGCCAGCACTAATTCAGCAGGGGGCGTAAGGACCGGGGAGCTGTTTTTT
TRBV28,14,many,TRBD1,TRBJ1-6,CASSTWTGNSPLHF,TGTGCCAGCAGTACCTGGACAGGGAATTCACCCCTCCACTTT
TRBV11-3,13,few,-,TRBJ2-1,CASGHGPYNEQFF,TGTGCCAGCGGACATGGCCCCTACAATGAGCAGTTCTTC
TRBV4-1,12,-,TRBD1,TRBJ1-5,CASSEGAQPQHF,TGCGCCAGCAGCGAGGGGGCTCAGCCCCAGCATTTT
TRBV20-1,12,-,-,TRBJ1-2,CSARRPSYGYTF,TGCAGTGCAAGGCGGCCGTCTTATGGCTACACCTTC
TRBV28,13,-,-,TRBJ2-5,CASSLGYQETQYF,TGTGCCAGCAGTTTAGGGTACCAAGAGACCCAGTACTTC
TRBV19,12,-,TRBD1,TRBJ1-2,CASTRQGDGYTF,TGTGCCAGTACGAGACAGGGAGATGGCTACACCTTC
TRBV27,13,-,-,TRBJ2-2,CASGWEGNGELFF,TGTGCCAGCGGGTGGGAAGGGAACGGGGAGCTGTTTTTT
TRBV29-1,11,few,-,TRBJ1-2,CSVDIGAGYTF,TGCAGCGTGGACATAGGCGCTGGCTACACCTTC
TRBV3-1,17,-,TRBD2,TRBJ2-3,CASTPGERGGAADTQYF,TGTGCCAGCACCCCGGGAGAGCGGGGGGGCGCCGCAGATACGCAGTATTTT
TRBV7-2,20,many,TRBD1,TRBJ2-3,CASSLERGLDSTVTTDTQYF,TGTGCCAGCAGCTTAGAGAGGGGGCTAGATTCTACGGTAACTACAGATACGCAGTATTTT
TRBV6-5,16,few,-,TRBJ1-3,CASGEIQGGTGNTIYF,TGTGCCAGCGGCGAAATACAGGGAGGGACTGGAAACACCATATATTTT
TRBV19,15,few,-,TRBJ2-1,CASSSSSYSYNEQFF,TGTGCCAGTAGTAGTAGCTCCTACTCCTACAATGAGCAGTTCTTC
TRBV28,12,-,-,TRBJ1-6,CASSYGQAPLHF,TGTGCCAGCAGTTACGGACAAGCTCCCCTCCACTTT
TRBV11-2,13,-,-,TRBJ2-2,CASSPLVSGELFF,TGTGCCAGCAGCCCGCTGGTCAGCGGGGAGCTGTTTTTT
TRBV9,13,-,TRBD1,TRBJ1-2,CASSARQGPGYTF,TGTGCCAGCAGCGCCCGACAGGGGCCCGGCTACACCTTC
TRBV7-4,14,-,TRBD1,TRBJ1-5,CASSTGGSNRPQHF,TGTGCCAGCAGCACAGGGGGCAGCAATCGGCCCCAGCATTTT
TRBV25-1,13,-,-,TRBJ2-7,CASSEIRGYEQYF,TGTGCCAGCAGTGAGATAAGAGGATACGAGCAGTACTTC
TRBV27,13,-,-,TRBJ1-1,CASSAWGSTEAFF,TGTGCCAGCAGTGCCTGGGGGAGCACTGAAGCTTTCTTT
TRBV7-6,13,many,-,TRBJ2-7,CASSSGGFYEQYF,TGTGCCAGCAGCTCAGGGGGGTTCTACGAGCAGTACTTC
TRBV2,14,-,-,TRBJ2-2,CASSDLRNTGELFF,TGTGCCAGCAGTGACTTGCGAAACACCGGGGAGCTGTTTTTT
TRBV7-9,16,-,-,TRBJ2-2,CASSPRQGANTGELFF,TGTGCCAGCAGCCCCCGGCAGGGAGCGAACACCGGGGAGCTGTTTTTT
TRBV7-8,12,many,-,TRBJ1-1,CASSLGSTEAFF,TGTGCCAGCAGCTTGGGGTCCACTGAAGCTTTCTTT
TRBV28,14,many,-,TRBJ1-5,CASSSDLYNQPQHF,TGTGCCAGCAGTTCCGACTTGTACAATCAGCCCCAGCATTTT
TRBV19,13,many,-,TRBJ1-5,CASRGTGAQPQHF,TGTGCCAGTAGGGGAACCGGGGCTCAGCCCCAGCATTTT
TRBV10-3,18,-,-,TRBJ2-1,CAISELAGGQRSYNEQFF,TGTGCCATCAGTGAGTTGGCCGGGGGGCAACGCTCCTACAATGAGCAGTTCTTC
TRBV11-1,13,-,-,TRBJ1-1,CASGYTFETEAFF,TGTGCCAGCGGTTATACATTTGAAACTGAAGCTTTCTTT
TRBV5-4,11,many,-,TRBJ1-2,CATRTVYGYTF,TGTGCCACCAGGACAGTTTATGGCTACACCTTC
TRBV12-3/TRBV12-4,13,-,-,TRBJ1-2,CASSSRWDYGYTF,TGTGCCAGCAGTTCACGGTGGGATTATGGCTACACCTTC
TRBV20-1,11,-,-,TRBJ1-2,CSAHPRFGYTF,TGCAGTGCTCATCCCAGGTTTGGCTACACCTTC
TRBV27,15,-,-,TRBJ2-1,CASSFQGPTYNEQFF,TGTGCCAGCAGTTTCCAGGGGCCCACCTACAATGAGCAGTTCTTC
TRBV4-1,14,-,-,TRBJ2-6,CASSQVAGANVLTF,TGCGCCAGCAGCCAAGTGGCTGGGGCCAACGTCCTGACTTTC
TRBV5-6,13,-,-,TRBJ2-5,CASSARWKETQYF,TGTGCCAGCAGCGCCAGATGGAAAGAGACCCAGTACTTC
TRBV7-8,15,-,-,TRBJ1-6,CASSRGAGGNSPLHF,TGTGCCAGCAGCCGGGGAGCGGGGGGTAATTCACCCCTCCACTTT
TRBV2,19,many,TRBD1,TRBJ2-6,CASSGDRVLRTSGANVLTF,TGTGCCAGCAGTGGGGACAGGGTGTTAAGAACCTCTGGGGCCAACGTCCTGACTTTC
TRBV7-2,16,-,-,TRBJ1-1,CASSQTAGTLSTEAFF,TGTGCCAGCAGCCAAACCGCCGGGACGTTGAGCACTGAAGCTTTCTTT
TRBV2,17,many,TRBD1,TRBJ2-5,CASSEGPGQDLQETQYF,TGTGCCAGCAGTGAAGGCCCGGGACAGGACCTCCAAGAGACCCAGTACTTC
TRBV6-1,13,few,-,TRBJ2-7,CASRHTGFYEQYF,TGTGCCAGCAGACATACGGGATTCTACGAGCAGTACTTC
TRBV2,14,-,-,TRBJ1-1,CASIKGPRETEAFF,TGTGCCAGCATCAAGGGCCCTCGCGAGACTGAAGCTTTCTTT
TRBV6-5,16,-,TRBD1,TRBJ2-7,CASSPDRARPSYEQYF,TGTGCCAGCAGCCCAGACAGGGCCCGGCCCTCCTACGAGCAGTACTTC
TRBV5-1,14,-,-,TRBJ1-6,CASSRTGGDSPLHF,TGCGCCAGCAGCCGGACGGGGGGGGATTCACCCCTCCACTTT
TRBV27,15,-,TRBD2,TRBJ2-2,CASSPWTSGTGELFF,TGTGCCAGCAGTCCATGGACTAGCGGGACCGGGGAGCTGTTTTTT
TRBV4-1,16,-,TRBD1,TRBJ1-5,CASSQVGRDRDQPQHF,TGCGCCAGCAGCCAAGTCGGGCGGGACAGAGATCAGCCCCAGCATTTT
TRBV19,16,many,TRBD1,TRBJ1-1,CASSIGQGKGNTEAFF,TGTGCCAGTAGTATTGGACAGGGAAAAGGGAACACTGAAGCTTTCTTT
TRBV13,15,few,-,TRBJ1-1,CASSLGQAQNTEAFF,TGTGCCAGCAGCTTAGGGCAGGCCCAGAACACTGAAGCTTTCTTT
TRBV15,14,-,-,TRBJ2-2,CATSTTGNTGELFF,TGTGCCACCAGCACGACAGGGAACACCGGGGAGCTGTTTTTT
TRBV19,13,-,-,TRBJ2-7,CASSMRQSYEQYF,TGTGCCAGTAGTATGCGCCAGTCCTACGAGCAGTACTTC
TRBV4-1,14,-,-,TRBJ2-7,CASSPTQGPYEQYF,TGCGCCAGCAGCCCAACACAGGGCCCCTACGAGCAGTACTTC